These T cell receptor beta chains were read from a single sample in a study of T cells expressing NK-cell markers. From its re-call of the 5' RACE reads, TCRdb lists each CDR3 protein once, without DNA. The sample includes roughly 450,000 distinct CDR3 sequences. The sequencing input was blood T cells: a sorted CD56 or NKG2C T cell subset, CD4+ or CD8+ T cells, or bulk PBMC T cells (not recorded which). These receptors were taken from a woman in her forties or fifties in good health. CDR3s include the opening cysteine and the closing phenylalanine or tryptophan.

J,length,V,CDR3
TRBJ2-1,14,TRBV12-3/TRBV12-4,CASRRTGSYNEQFF
TRBJ2-1,13,TRBV6-5,CASKPAGGNEQFF
TRBJ2-2,15,TRBV29-1,CSVTSGTTGTGELFF
TRBJ1-2,15,TRBV12-3/TRBV12-4,CASSLRGVGNYGYTF
TRBJ2-7,14,TRBV4-1,CASSQVASDGEQYF
TRBJ1-1,14,TRBV29-1,CSVGGGWGLSEAFF
TRBJ2-1,15,TRBV5-1,CASSPPADSYNEQFF
TRBJ2-1,14,TRBV7-2,CASALDILTVEQFF
TRBJ1-1,13,TRBV4-1,CASSQSWATEAFF
TRBJ2-7,15,TRBV12-3/TRBV12-4,CASSLGREFTYEQYF
TRBJ2-3,12,TRBV7-9,CASTRLQDTQYF
TRBJ2-7,15,TRBV29-1,CSVEDPTGGTYEQYF
TRBJ1-5,16,TRBV19,CASRATGTGSNQPQHF
TRBJ2-3,15,TRBV6-5,CASTPIEGGVDTQYF